Detailed here is one T cell receptor beta chain. The data were obtained in a study of T-cell memory formation after mild COVID-19. One entry per CDR3 protein, called by TCRdb with MiXCR from the 5' RACE reads. This sample has 350,000 or so distinct CDR3 sequences, with 20% to 25% found just once. The CDR3 totals 13 residues. Germline CDR1 and CDR2: SGHTA and FQGTGA. Trimming removed 5 bases from V and 6 bases from J, with 13 bases in between. This sequence joins TRBV7-3 and TRBJ1-1; D gene uncertain. The TCR sequence derives from a man aged 18 to 29 who had mild COVID-19 (a few samples of this study predate the infection). Cell type and time point are not known. Sequencing was performed on PBMCs or a T cell subset sorted from them (not recorded which). Written as DNA, the CDR3 is TGTGCCAGCAGCCCCAAGGGAGGCGCTGAAGCTTTCTTT. Protein sequence: CASSPKGGAEAFF.